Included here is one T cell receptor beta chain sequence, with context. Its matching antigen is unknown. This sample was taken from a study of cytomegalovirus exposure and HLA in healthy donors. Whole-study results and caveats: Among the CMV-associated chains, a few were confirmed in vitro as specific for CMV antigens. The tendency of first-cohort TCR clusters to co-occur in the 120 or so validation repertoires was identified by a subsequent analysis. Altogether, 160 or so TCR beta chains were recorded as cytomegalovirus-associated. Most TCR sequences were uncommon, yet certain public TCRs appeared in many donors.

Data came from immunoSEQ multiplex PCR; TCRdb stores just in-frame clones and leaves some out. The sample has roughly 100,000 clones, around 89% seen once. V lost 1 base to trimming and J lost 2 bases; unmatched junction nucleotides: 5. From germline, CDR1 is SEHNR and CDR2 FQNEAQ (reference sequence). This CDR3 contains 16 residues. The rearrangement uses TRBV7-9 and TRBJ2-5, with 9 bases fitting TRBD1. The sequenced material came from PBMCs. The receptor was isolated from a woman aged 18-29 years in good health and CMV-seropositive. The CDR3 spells CASSLVRDRVQETQYF. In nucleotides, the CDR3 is TGTGCCAGCAGCTTAGTGAGGGACAGGGTTCAAGAGACCCAGTACTTC. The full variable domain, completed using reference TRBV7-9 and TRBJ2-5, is DTGVSQNPRHKITKRGQNVTFRCDPISEHNRLYWYRQTLGQGPEFLTYFQNEAQLEKSRLLSDRFSAERPKGSFSTLEIQRTEQGDSAMYLCASSLVRDRVQETQYFGPGTRLLVL.